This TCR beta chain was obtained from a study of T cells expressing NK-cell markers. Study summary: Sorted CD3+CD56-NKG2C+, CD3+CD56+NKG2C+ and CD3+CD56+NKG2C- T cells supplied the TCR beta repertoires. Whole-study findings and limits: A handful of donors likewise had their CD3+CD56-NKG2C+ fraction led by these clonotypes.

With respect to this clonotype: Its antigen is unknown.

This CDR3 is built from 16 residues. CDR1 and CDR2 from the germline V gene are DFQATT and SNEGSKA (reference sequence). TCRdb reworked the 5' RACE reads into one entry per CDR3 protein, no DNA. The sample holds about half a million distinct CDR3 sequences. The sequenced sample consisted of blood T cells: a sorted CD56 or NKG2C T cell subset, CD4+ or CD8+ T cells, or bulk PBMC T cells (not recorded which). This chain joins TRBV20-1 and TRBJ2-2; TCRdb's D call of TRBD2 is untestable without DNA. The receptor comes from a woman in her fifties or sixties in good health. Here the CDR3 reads CRTLTSGAKRNRELFF.